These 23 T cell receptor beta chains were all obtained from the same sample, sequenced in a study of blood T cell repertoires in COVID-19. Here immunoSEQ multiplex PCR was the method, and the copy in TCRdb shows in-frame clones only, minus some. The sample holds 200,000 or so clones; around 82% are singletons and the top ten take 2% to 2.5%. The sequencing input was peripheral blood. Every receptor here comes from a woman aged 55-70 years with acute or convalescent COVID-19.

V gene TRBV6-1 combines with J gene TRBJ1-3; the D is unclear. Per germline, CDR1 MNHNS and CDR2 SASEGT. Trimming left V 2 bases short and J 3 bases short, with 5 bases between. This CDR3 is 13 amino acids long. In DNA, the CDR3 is TGTGCCAGCAGTGAAACTGATGGAAACACCATATATTTT. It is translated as CASSETDGNTIYF.

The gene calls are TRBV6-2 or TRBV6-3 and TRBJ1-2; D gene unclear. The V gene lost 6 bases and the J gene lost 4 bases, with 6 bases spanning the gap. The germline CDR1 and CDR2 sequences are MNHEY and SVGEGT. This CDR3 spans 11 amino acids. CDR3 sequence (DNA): TGTGCCAGCAGCAACAGCTATGGCTACACCTTC. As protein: CASSNSYGYTF.

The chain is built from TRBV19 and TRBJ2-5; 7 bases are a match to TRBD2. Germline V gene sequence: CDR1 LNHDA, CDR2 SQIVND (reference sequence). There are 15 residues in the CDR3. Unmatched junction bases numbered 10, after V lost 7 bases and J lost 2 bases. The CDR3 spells CASMIGGGKQETQYF. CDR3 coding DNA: TGTGCCAGTATGATAGGCGGGGGAAAACAAGAGACCCAGTACTTC.

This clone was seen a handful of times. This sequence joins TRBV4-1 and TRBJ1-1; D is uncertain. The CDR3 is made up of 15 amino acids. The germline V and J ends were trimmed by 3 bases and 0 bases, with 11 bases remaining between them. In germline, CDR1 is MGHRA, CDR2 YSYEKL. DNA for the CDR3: TGCGCCAGCAGCCATGACGACATCTTGAACACTGAAGCTTTCTTT. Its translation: CASSHDDILNTEAFF.

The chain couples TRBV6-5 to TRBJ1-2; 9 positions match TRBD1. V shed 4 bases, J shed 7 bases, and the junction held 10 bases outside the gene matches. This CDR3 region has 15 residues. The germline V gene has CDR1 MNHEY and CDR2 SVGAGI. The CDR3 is CASSSGGQGAGGYTF. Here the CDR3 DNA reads TGTGCCAGCAGTTCGGGGGGACAGGGAGCTGGTGGCTACACCTTC.

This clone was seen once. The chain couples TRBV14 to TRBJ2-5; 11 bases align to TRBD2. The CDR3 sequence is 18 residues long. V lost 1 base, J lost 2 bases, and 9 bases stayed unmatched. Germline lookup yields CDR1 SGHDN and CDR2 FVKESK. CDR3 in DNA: TGTGCCAGCAGCCAAGTTAAACTAGCGGGGGTGAAGCAAGAGACCCAGTACTTC. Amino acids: CASSQVKLAGVKQETQYF.

CDR3 DNA: TGTGCCAGCAGCCAGGAACGACAGGCGGATGAAAAACTGTTTTTT. Translating gives CASSQERQADEKLFF. The chain couples TRBV4-2 to TRBJ1-4, with D tentatively TRBD1 (6 bases). Trimming cost V 3 bases and J 6 bases, with 14 bases left between them. CDR1 is LGHNA and CDR2 is YNFKEQ in the germline V gene. The CDR3 covers 15 residues.

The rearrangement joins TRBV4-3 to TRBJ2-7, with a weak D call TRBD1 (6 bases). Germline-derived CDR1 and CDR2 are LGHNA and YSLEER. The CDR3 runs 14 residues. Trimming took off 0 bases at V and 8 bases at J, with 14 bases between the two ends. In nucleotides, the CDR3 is TGCGCCAGCAGCCAAGATACAGGGACCTTGAAGCAGTACTTC. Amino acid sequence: CASSQDTGTLKQYF.

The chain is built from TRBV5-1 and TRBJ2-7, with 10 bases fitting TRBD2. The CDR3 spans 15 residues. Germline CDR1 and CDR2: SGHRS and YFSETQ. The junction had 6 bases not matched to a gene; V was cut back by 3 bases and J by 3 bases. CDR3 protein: CASSYTSGNNYEQYF. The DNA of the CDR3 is TGCGCCAGCAGCTATACTAGCGGGAATAACTACGAGCAGTACTTC.

CDR3 amino acids: CASSDKTGYGYTF. In DNA form, the CDR3 reads TGTGCCAGCAGCGATAAGACAGGGTATGGCTACACCTTC. V and J are TRBV5-4 and TRBJ1-2; 7 nucleotides line up with TRBD1. From germline, CDR1 is SGHNT and CDR2 YYREEE (reference sequence). The CDR3 loop spans 13 amino acids. Unmatched junction bases numbered 5, after V lost 4 bases and J lost 5 bases.

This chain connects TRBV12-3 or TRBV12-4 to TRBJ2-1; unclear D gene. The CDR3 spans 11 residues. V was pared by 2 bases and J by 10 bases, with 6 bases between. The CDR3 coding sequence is TGTGCCAGCAGTTTAAGTACAGAGCAGTTCTTC. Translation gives CASSLSTEQFF.

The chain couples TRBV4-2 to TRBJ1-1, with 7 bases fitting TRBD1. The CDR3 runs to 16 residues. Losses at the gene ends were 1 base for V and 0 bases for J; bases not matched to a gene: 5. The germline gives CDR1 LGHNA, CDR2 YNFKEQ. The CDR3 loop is CASSQADRTMNTEAFF. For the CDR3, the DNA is TGTGCCAGCAGCCAAGCGGACAGGACCATGAACACTGAAGCTTTCTTT.

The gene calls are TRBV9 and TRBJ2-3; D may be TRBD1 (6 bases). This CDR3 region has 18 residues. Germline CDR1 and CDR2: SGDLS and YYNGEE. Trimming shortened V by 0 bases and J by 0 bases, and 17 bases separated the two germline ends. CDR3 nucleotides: TGTGCCAGCAGCGTAGCTAGTAGGTGGGGGCCTAGCACAGATACGCAGTATTTT. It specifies CASSVASRWGPSTDTQYF.

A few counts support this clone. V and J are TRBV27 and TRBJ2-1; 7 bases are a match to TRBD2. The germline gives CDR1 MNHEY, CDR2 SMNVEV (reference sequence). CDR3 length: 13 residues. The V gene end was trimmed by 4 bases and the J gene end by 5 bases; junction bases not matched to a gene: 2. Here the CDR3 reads CASSWGGDNEQFF. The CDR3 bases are TGTGCCAGCAGTTGGGGGGGAGACAATGAGCAGTTCTTC.

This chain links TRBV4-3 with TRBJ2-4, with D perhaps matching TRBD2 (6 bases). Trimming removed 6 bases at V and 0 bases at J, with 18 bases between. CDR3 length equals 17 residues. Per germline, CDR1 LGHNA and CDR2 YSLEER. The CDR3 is CASRQSMEGLAKNIQYF. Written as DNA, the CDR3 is TGCGCCAGCAGGCAGTCGATGGAGGGCCTAGCCAAAAACATTCAGTACTTC.

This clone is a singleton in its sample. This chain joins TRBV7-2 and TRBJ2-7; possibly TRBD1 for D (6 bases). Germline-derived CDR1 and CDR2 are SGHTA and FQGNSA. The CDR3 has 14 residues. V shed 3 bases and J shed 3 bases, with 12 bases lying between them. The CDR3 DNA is TGTGCCAGCAGCTTTAGTGCAGGGGACTACGAGCAGTACTTC. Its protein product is CASSFSAGDYEQYF.

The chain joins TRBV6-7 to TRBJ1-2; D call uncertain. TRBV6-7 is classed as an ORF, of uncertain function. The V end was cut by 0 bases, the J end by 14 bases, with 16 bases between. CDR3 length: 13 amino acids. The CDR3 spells CASSYSVRGKRTF. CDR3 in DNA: TGTGCCAGCAGTTACTCCGTGCGGGGAAAGAGGACCTTC.

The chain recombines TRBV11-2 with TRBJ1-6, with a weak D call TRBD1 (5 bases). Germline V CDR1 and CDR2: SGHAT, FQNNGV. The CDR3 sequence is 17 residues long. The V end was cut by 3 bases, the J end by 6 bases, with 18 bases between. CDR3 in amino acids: CASSLWGGMVGNSPLHF. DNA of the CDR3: TGTGCCAGCAGCTTGTGGGGGGGTATGGTCGGTAATTCACCCCTCCACTTT.

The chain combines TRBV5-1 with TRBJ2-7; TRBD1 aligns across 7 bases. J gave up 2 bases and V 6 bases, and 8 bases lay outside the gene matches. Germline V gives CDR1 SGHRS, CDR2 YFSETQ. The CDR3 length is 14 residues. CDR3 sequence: CASKSQTGPYEQYF. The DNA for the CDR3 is TGCGCCAGCAAGTCCCAGACAGGGCCCTACGAGCAGTACTTC.

In nucleotides, the CDR3 is TGTGCCAGCAGTATCAGGGGGGTTGGGGCCAACGTCCTGACTTTC. Translated: CASSIRGVGANVLTF. This rearrangement joins TRBV28 to TRBJ2-6; a possible D gene is TRBD1 (7 bases). This CDR3 is 15 amino acids long. CDR1 MDHEN and CDR2 SYDVKM come from the germline V gene. The V end was cut by 5 bases, the J end by 3 bases, with 11 bases between. The complete variable domain, with remaining parts taken from reference TRBV28 and TRBJ2-6, reads DVKVTQSSRYLVKRTGEKVFLECVQDMDHENMFWYRQDPGLGLRLIYFSYDVKMKEKGDIPEGYSVSREKKERFSLILESASTNQTSMYLCASSIRGVGANVLTFGAGSRLTVL.

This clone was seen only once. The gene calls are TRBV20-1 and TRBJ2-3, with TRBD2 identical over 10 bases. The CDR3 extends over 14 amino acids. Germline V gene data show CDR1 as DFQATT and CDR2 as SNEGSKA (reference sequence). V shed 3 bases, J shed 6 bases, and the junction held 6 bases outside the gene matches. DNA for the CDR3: TGCAGTGCTAGTCTAGCGGGGGCCCCCGATACGCAGTATTTT. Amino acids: CSASLAGAPDTQYF.

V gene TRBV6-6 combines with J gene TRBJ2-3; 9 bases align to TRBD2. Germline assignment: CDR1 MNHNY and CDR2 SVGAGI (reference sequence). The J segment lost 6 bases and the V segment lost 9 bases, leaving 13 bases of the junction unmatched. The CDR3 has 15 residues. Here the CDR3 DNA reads TGTGCCAGTAGTGTGGGCGGGGGGGCACCCGATACGCAGTATTTT. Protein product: CASSVGGGAPDTQYF.

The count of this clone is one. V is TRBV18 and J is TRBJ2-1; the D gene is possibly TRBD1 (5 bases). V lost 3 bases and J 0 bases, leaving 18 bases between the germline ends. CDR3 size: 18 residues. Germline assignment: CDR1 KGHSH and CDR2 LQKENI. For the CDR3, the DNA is TGTGCCAGCTCACCGCAGGACACACAAACGAGCTCCTACAATGAGCAGTTCTTC. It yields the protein CASSPQDTQTSSYNEQFF.